Here is one T cell receptor beta chain with its context. Its antigen is not identified. The sample comes from a study of shared clonotypes between healthy human individuals. The study's findings and limits: Rarefaction showed sorted-subset sequencing was incomplete despite large depth. Only blood underwent sampling, and tissue repertoires likely differ. The study generally estimated greater richness for naive than memory subsets.

Naive CD8 cells were CD45RO-negative, positively selected for CCR7, excluding terminally differentiated effector memory CD45RA+ cells. The method was immunoSEQ multiplex PCR; TCRdb's version includes in-frame clones alone and lacks a portion of them. The table includes some 2 million clones, approximately 94% detected once. This receptor was taken from a young man in good health. Material for sequencing was naive CD8+ T cells sorted from blood.

CDR3: CASSLGTQAYEQYF. Here the CDR3 DNA reads TGTGCCAGCAGCTTAGGGACGCAAGCCTACGAGCAGTACTTC. The chain joins TRBV7-2 to TRBJ2-7, with D unclear. The CDR3 sequence is 14 residues long. Germline V gene sequence: CDR1 SGHTA, CDR2 FQGNSA. Trimming pared 1 base from V and 2 bases from J, leaving 9 bases between.